A single sample is the source of the 6 T cell receptor beta chains below, sequenced in a study of Ad26.COV2.S vaccination and SARS-CoV-2 variants. Only in-frame clones appear in the TCRdb table, and some are missing; sequencing was by immunoSEQ multiplex PCR. Of some 290,000 clones in the sample, 70% to 90% were seen once. Indicated treatment: roughly 18 received Ad26.COV2.S at low or high dose, single or two shots; about five received placebo; per-sample allocation not given. Collection of the samples took place on day 63 after the first injection of vaccine or placebo. This specimen was peripheral blood, taken in a trial of Ad26.COV2.S vaccine versus placebo. Receptor source: a person between 18 and 65 years old who received the Ad26.COV2.S COVID-19 vaccine or a placebo.

J is TRBJ1-5 and V is TRBV19; D possibly corresponds to TRBD1 (5 bases). This CDR3 is built from 15 residues. Deletions cut 4 bases from V and 3 bases from J, with 13 bases between. Germline assignment: CDR1 LNHDA and CDR2 SQIVND (reference sequence). This chain's CDR3 is CASSRDTGINQPQHF. CDR3 in DNA: TGTGCCAGTAGTAGAGACACAGGAATCAATCAGCCCCAGCATTTT.

The chain is built from TRBV28 and TRBJ2-5; D may correspond to TRBD1 or TRBD2 (5 bases each). CDR1 and CDR2 (germline): MDHEN, SYDVKM. CDR3 length: 13 amino acids. The V gene lost 6 bases and the J gene lost 5 bases, with 13 bases spanning the gap. CDR3 region: CASRLGTSETQYF. The CDR3 region has the DNA TGTGCCAGCAGACTAGGGACGTCCGAGACCCAGTACTTC. Filled out from reference TRBV28 and TRBJ2-5, the complete variable domain reads DVKVTQSSRYLVKRTGEKVFLECVQDMDHENMFWYRQDPGLGLRLIYFSYDVKMKEKGDIPEGYSVSREKKERFSLILESASTNQTSMYLCASRLGTSETQYFGPGTRLLVL.

This sequence joins TRBV4-2 and TRBJ2-7, with 9 positions matching TRBD1. The CDR3 sequence is 15 residues long. Germline loops: CDR1 LGHNA, CDR2 YNFKEQ. Trimming cost V 3 bases and J 2 bases; bases outside gene matches: 5. The CDR3 region is CASSQPGQGTYEQYF. The CDR3 DNA reads as TGTGCCAGCAGCCAGCCGGGACAGGGAACCTACGAGCAGTACTTC.

This clone was counted a single time. V and J are TRBV30 and TRBJ1-6, with D possibly TRBD1 on 5 matching bases. The CDR3 covers 14 residues. Germline V lookup: CDR1 GTSNPN, CDR2 SVGIG (reference sequence). The ends were cut back, 5 bases at V and 8 bases at J, with 16 bases in the middle. The CDR3 coding sequence is TGTGCCTGGGGGGCGCGAGGGGCCGATTCACCCCTCCACTTT. This encodes CAWGARGADSPLHF.

The chain couples TRBV2 to TRBJ1-1; TRBD1 agrees at 9 bases. V trimming: 5 bases; J trimming: 2 bases; junction bases outside the gene matches: 6. The CDR3 runs to 15 residues. The V gene's germline CDR1 is SNHLY and CDR2 FYNNEI. Here the CDR3 reads CASSPIQGANTEAFF. The CDR3 DNA follows: TGTGCCAGCAGTCCTATACAGGGGGCAAACACTGAAGCTTTCTTT.

The gene calls are TRBV5-5 and TRBJ2-1; D uncertain. Trimming removed 4 bases at V and 8 bases at J, with 16 bases between. This CDR3 spans 14 amino acids. In germline, CDR1 is SGHKS, CDR2 YYEKEE (reference sequence). CDR3 region: CASSPELSRDEQFF. CDR3 nucleotide sequence: TGTGCCAGCAGCCCAGAGCTGTCAAGGGATGAGCAGTTCTTC.